This T cell receptor beta chain emerged from a study of tumor-infiltrating lymphocytes in oesophageal squamous cell carcinoma (dated by TCRdb to the mid-2010s). Receptor amplification or capture employed PCR. TCRdb records Illumina HiSeq 2000 as the sequencer. TCRdb redid the processing of the public reads, applying fastp at Q25 and MiXCR, and retained in-frame beta chains. Every CDR3 protein is listed once, alongside the most common genes and DNA of its rows. A total of 15,000 to 19,000 distinct CDR3 sequences appear in this sample, around 50% of them only once. In total, the top ten clones hold roughly 34% of the sample. The count of this clonotype is one. The antigen it binds to is not known. There are no base qualities to consult, and no much larger clone falls within one base. On its own, one read is weak support. V is reduced by 4 bases and J by 1 base, leaving a spacing of 18 bases between them. Looking up the germline V gene yields CDR1 SGHDT and CDR2 YYEEEE. From the cysteine up to the phenylalanine, the CDR3 has a length of 16 residues. Only CDR3 DNA remains: 48 bases, in frame from the first base.

This receptor was identified in a female donor with esophageal squamous cell carcinoma. The chain is made from TRBV5-6 and TRBJ2-7; TRBD1 might be the D gene, on 6 matching bases. Sequenced sample: esophageal tumor tissue. The sequence in DNA is TGTGCCAGCAGCCTTACTTGGGGGCAGCGGTCCTACGAGCAGTACTTC. This is translated as CASSLTWGQRSYEQYF. The CDR3, completed at both ends by the reference TRBV5-6 and TRBJ2-7 genes, gives the full variable domain DAGVTQSPTHLIKTRGQQVTLRCSPKSGHDTVSWYQQALGQGPQFIFQYYEEEERQRGNFPDRFSGHQFPNYSSELNVNALLLGDSALYLCASSLTWGQRSYEQYFGPGTRLTVT.